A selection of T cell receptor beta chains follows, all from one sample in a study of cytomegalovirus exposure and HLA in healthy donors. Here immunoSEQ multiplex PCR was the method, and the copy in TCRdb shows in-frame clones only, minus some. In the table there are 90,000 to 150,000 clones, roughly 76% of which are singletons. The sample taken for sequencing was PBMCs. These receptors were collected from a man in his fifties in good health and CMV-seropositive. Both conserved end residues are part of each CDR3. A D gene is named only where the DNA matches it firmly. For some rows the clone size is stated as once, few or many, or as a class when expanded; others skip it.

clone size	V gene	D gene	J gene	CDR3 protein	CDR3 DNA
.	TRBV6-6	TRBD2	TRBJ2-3	CASTSGGIKDTQYF	TGTGCCAGCACCTCGGGGGGTATCAAAGATACGCAGTATTTT
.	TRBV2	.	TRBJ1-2	CASTREYGYTF	TGTGCCAGCACTCGGGAGTATGGCTACACCTTC
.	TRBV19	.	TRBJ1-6	CASSDLQAAYNSPLHF	TGTGCCAGTAGCGACCTACAAGCGGCCTATAATTCACCCCTCCACTTT
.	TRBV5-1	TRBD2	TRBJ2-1	CASKGLAGGLEKNEQFF	TGCGCCAGCAAGGGACTAGCGGGAGGGCTAGAGAAAAATGAGCAGTTCTTC
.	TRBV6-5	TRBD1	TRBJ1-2	CASSYSRTGGGYGYTF	TGTGCCAGCAGTTACTCGCGGACAGGGGGCGGATATGGCTACACCTTC
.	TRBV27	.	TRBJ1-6	CASSSRQNSYNSPLHF	TGTGCCAGCAGTTCCCGACAGAACTCCTATAATTCACCCCTCCACTTT
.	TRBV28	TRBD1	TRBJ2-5	CASTSRTGIQETQYF	TGTGCCAGCACCTCCCGGACAGGGATTCAAGAGACCCAGTACTTC
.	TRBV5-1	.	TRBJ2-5	CASTPGHLTETQYF	TGCGCCAGCACGCCGGGACACCTGACGGAGACCCAGTACTTC
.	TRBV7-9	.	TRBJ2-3	CASSFLTGRPDTQYF	TGTGCCAGCAGCTTCCTGACAGGGAGGCCAGATACGCAGTATTTT
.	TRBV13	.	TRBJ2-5	CASSLRVLGRETQYF	TGTGCCAGCAGCTTAAGAGTTCTGGGCCGGGAGACCCAGTACTTC
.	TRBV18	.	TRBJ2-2	CASSPPGKDRELFF	TGTGCCAGCTCACCACCGGGAAAGGACAGGGAGCTGTTTTTT
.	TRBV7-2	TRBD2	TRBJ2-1	CASSLVGTSGSNEQFF	TGTGCCAGCAGCTTAGTCGGGACTAGCGGGTCCAATGAGCAGTTCTTC
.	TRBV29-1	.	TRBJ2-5	CSADPGGETQYF	TGCAGCGCGGACCCAGGGGGGGAGACCCAGTACTTC
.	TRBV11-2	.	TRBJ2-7	CASSLLSRGSAAYEQYF	TGTGCCAGCAGCCTCCTCTCCCGGGGGAGCGCGGCCTACGAGCAGTACTTC
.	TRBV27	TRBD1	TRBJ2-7	CASSDRGLGEQYF	TGTGCCAGCAGTGACAGGGGGTTAGGCGAGCAGTACTTC
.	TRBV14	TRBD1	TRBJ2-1	CASSQDLLGQGYYNEQFF	TGTGCCAGCAGCCAAGATCTCTTGGGACAGGGCTATTACAATGAGCAGTTCTTC
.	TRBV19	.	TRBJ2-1	CASSTGQYSYNEQFF	TGTGCCAGTAGTACCGGACAGTACAGCTACAATGAGCAGTTCTTC
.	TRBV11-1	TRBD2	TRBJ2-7	CASSYATSDSYEQYF	TGTGCCAGCAGCTACGCGACTAGCGACTCCTACGAGCAGTACTTC
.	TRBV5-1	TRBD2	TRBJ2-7	CASSFGAGAYEQYF	TGCGCCAGCAGCTTTGGAGCGGGAGCCTACGAGCAGTACTTC
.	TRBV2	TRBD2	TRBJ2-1	CASTRREYEQFF	TGTGCCAGCACAAGGCGGGAGTATGAGCAGTTCTTC
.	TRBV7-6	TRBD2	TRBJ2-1	CASSSLGTSGYNEQFF	TGTGCCAGCAGCTCCCTCGGGACTAGCGGGTATAATGAGCAGTTCTTC
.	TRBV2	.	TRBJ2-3	CASSAWTGDTQYF	TGTGCCAGCAGTGCCTGGACTGGGGATACGCAGTATTTT
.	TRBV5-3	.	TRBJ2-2	CARSLADSTTGELFF	TGTGCCAGAAGCTTGGCGGACTCGACCACCGGGGAGCTGTTTTTT
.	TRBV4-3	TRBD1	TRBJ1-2	CASSQDTGGSYGYTF	TGCGCCAGCAGCCAAGATACAGGGGGGAGCTATGGCTACACCTTC
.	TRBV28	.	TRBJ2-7	CASSSLDAGQTYEQYF	TGTGCCAGCAGTTCCCTAGATGCCGGACAGACCTACGAGCAGTACTTC
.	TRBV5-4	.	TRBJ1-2	CASSLGGPSGWLYGYTF	TGTGCCAGCAGCTTGGGGGGGCCCTCGGGTTGGCTCTATGGCTACACCTTC
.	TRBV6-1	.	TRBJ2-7	CASLHRDGGYEQYF	TGTGCCAGCCTACACCGGGACGGGGGATACGAGCAGTACTTC
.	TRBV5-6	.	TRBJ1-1	CASSWGVPANTEAFF	TGTGCCAGCAGTTGGGGAGTTCCAGCGAACACTGAAGCTTTCTTT
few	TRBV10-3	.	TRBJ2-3	CAIKAQGNTDTQYF	TGTGCCATCAAAGCCCAGGGGAACACAGATACGCAGTATTTT
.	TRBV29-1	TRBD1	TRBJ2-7	CSVEIQQGGYEQYF	TGCAGCGTTGAAATCCAACAGGGGGGCTACGAGCAGTACTTC
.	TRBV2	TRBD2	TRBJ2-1	CASSGRGLAGTRRSYNEQFF	TGTGCCAGCAGTGGGCGGGGACTAGCGGGAACGAGGAGATCCTACAATGAGCAGTTCTTC
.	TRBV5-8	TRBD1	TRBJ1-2	CASSLGDRGHGGYTF	TGTGCCAGCAGCTTGGGAGACAGGGGGCATGGAGGCTACACCTTC
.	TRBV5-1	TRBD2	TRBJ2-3	CASSLAAGGRTDTQYF	TGCGCCAGCAGCTTGGCAGCGGGGGGACGCACAGATACGCAGTATTTT
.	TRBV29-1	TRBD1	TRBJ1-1	CSVDDGTVNTEAFF	TGCAGCGTTGATGACGGGACAGTGAACACTGAAGCTTTCTTT
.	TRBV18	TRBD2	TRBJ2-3	CASSQTSGVLTDTQYF	TGTGCCAGCTCCCAGACTAGCGGGGTGCTCACAGATACGCAGTATTTT
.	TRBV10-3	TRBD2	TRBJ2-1	CAISGTSSPYNEQFF	TGTGCCATCAGCGGGACTAGCAGTCCCTACAATGAGCAGTTCTTC
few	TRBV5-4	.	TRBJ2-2	CASSLDRGASGELFF	TGTGCCAGCAGCTTGGATCGGGGGGCATCCGGGGAGCTGTTTTTT
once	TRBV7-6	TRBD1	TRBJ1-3	CASSLGQGISGNTIYF	TGTGCCAGCAGCTTGGGACAGGGAATCTCTGGAAACACCATATATTTT
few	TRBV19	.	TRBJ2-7	CASQDTMVYEQYF	TGTGCCAGCCAGGACACTATGGTCTACGAGCAGTACTTC
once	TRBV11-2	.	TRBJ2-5	CASSPGGGAGAGETQYF	TGTGCCAGCAGCCCAGGAGGGGGCGCTGGAGCAGGGGAGACCCAGTACTTC
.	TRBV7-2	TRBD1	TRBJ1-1	CASSLEGTGRTEAFF	TGTGCCAGCAGCTTAGAAGGGACAGGGAGAACTGAAGCTTTCTTT
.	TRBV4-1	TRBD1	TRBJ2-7	CASSYRQGGGGAYEQYF	TGCGCCAGCAGCTACCGACAGGGGGGCGGTGGGGCCTACGAGCAGTACTTC